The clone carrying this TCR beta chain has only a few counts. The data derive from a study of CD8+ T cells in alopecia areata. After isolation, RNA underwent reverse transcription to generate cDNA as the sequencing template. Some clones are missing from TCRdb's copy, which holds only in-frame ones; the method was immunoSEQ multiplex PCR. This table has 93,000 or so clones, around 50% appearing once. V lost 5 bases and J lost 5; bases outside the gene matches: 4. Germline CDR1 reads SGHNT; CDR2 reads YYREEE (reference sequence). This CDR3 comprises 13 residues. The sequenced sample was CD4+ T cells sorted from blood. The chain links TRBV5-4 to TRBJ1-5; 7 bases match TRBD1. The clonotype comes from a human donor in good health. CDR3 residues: CASRQGLDQPQHF. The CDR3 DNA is TGTGCCAGCAGACAGGGGCTCGATCAGCCCCAGCATTTT.